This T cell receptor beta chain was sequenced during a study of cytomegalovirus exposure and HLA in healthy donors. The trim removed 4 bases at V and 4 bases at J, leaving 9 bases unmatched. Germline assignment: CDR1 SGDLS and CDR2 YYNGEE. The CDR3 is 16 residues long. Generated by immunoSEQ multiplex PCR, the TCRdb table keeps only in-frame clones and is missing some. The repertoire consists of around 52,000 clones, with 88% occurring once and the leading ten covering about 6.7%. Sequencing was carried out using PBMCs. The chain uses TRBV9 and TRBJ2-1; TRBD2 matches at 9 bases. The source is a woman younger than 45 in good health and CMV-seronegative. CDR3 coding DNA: TGTGCCAGCAGCCCCCGACTAGCGGCTAAATACAATGAGCAGTTCTTC. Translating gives CASSPRLAAKYNEQFF. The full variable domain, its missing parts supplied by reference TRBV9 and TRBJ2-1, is DSGVTQTPKHLITATGQRVTLRCSPRSGDLSVYWYQQSLDQGLQFLIQYYNGEERAKGNILERFSAQQFPDLHSELNLSSLELGDSALYFCASSPRLAAKYNEQFFGPGTRLTVL.